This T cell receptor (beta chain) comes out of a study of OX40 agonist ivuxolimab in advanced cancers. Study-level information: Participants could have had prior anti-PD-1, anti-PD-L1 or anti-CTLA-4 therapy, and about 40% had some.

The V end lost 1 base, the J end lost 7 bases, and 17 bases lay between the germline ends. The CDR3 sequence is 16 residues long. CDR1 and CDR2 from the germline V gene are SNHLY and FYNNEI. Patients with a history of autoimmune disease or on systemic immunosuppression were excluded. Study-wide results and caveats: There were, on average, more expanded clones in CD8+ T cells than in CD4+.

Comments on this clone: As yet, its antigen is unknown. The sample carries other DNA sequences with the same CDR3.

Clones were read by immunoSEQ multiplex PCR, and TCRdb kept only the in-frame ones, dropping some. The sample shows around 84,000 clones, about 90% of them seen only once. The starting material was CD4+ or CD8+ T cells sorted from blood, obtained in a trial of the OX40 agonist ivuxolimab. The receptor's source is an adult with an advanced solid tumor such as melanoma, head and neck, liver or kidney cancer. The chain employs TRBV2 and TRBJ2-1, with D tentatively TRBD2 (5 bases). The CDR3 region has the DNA TGTGCCAGCAGTGAAGTCTTAGGAGGTATCGGGAATGAGCAGTTCTTC. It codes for CASSEVLGGIGNEQFF.